The 27 T cell receptor beta chains below were found in one sample sequenced in a study of T cells after yellow fever vaccination. TCRdb reprocessed the 5' RACE reads via MiXCR and lists one record per CDR3 protein. The repertoire has around 260,000 distinct CDR3 sequences, around 5.2% of them found once; the top ten carry approximately 3.5%. The input for sequencing was CD4+ T cells sorted from PBMCs, taken on the day of the yellow fever booster vaccination. Every receptor here comes from a man aged 18 to 29 who received the YFV17D yellow fever vaccine.

The chain recombines TRBV10-3 with TRBJ2-5; no firm D call. Germline V gene sequence: CDR1 ENHRY, CDR2 SYGVKD. This CDR3 comprises 13 residues. Trimming took off 0 bases at V and 3 bases at J, with 5 bases between the two ends. The CDR3 nucleotides read TGTGCCATCAGTGAGTCGGCTGAAGAGACCCAGTACTTC. It codes for CAISESAEETQYF.

This clonotype was recorded a few times. The genes are TRBV4-3 and TRBJ2-1; 7 bases match TRBD1. The CDR3 totals 18 residues. Trimming removed 0 bases from V and 3 bases from J; junction bases left unmatched: 11. Germline V gene sequence: CDR1 LGHNA, CDR2 YSLEER. CDR3 sequence (DNA): TGCGCCAGCAGCCAAGATATACCCCGGACAGGCTACTACAATGAGCAGTTCTTC. Translating gives CASSQDIPRTGYYNEQFF.

This clonotype has more than one count but fewer than ten. This sequence joins TRBV6-5 and TRBJ2-7; 7 bases match TRBD2. V shed 0 bases and J 4 bases; nucleotides not matched to a gene: 3. This CDR3 is built from 14 residues. The germline V gene has CDR1 MNHEY and CDR2 SVGAGI. CDR3 nucleotides: TGTGCCAGCAGTTACTCGACGGGGGGTTACGAGCAGTACTTC. The encoded protein is CASSYSTGGYEQYF.

This clonotype has more than one count but fewer than ten. The rearrangement joins TRBV4-1 to TRBJ2-3; 16 nucleotides align to TRBD2. CDR1 is MGHRA and CDR2 is YSYEKL in the germline V gene. J gave up 3 bases and V 1 base, and 10 bases lay outside the gene matches. This CDR3 spans 20 amino acids. CDR3 amino acids: CASSQVIAGLAGGRTDTQYF. CDR3 nucleotide sequence: TGCGCCAGCAGCCAAGTCATCGCGGGACTAGCGGGGGGGCGTACAGATACGCAGTATTTT.

This clonotype turned up a few times. J is TRBJ1-2 and V is TRBV18; D uncertain. V shed 2 bases and J shed 6 bases, with 13 bases lying between them. The CDR3 consists of 14 residues. Per germline, CDR1 KGHSH and CDR2 LQKENI. The CDR3 DNA reads TGTGCCAGCTCACCATCCCCGGGGAGGGATGGCTACACCTTC. It encodes CASSPSPGRDGYTF.

This clonotype was seen many times. The gene calls are TRBV20-1 and TRBJ1-5; the D gene is possibly TRBD1 (5 bases). Trimming took 3 bases from V and 4 from J, leaving 13 bases between them. The V gene's germline CDR1 is DFQATT and CDR2 SNEGSKA (reference sequence). The CDR3 consists of 14 residues. The CDR3 reads CSASNGYRNQPQHF. Written as DNA, the CDR3 is TGCAGTGCTAGTAACGGATACAGGAATCAGCCCCAGCATTTT.

The rearrangement uses TRBV7-9 and TRBJ2-7; D might be TRBD1 or TRBD2, each matching 6 bases. Germline lookup yields CDR1 SEHNR and CDR2 FQNEAQ (reference sequence). V lost 8 bases, J lost 6 bases, and 20 bases lay in between. CDR3 size: 14 residues. CDR3 nucleotides: TGTGCCAGCGGCCTTCCGGAGGGGGTTGGCGAGCAGTACTTC. Residues: CASGLPEGVGEQYF.

This clonotype was recorded many times. The chain carries TRBV4-2 and TRBJ2-2, with 7 bases lining up with TRBD1. Germline V gene lookup returns CDR1 LGHNA and CDR2 YNFKEQ. Unmatched junction bases numbered 18, after V lost 7 bases and J lost 4 bases. This CDR3 is built from 18 residues. In DNA, the CDR3 is TGTGCCAGCACGCATTCCGGGACAGAAGCCGGATTCACCGGGGAGCTGTTTTTT. Translated, it gives CASTHSGTEAGFTGELFF.

This clonotype has only a few counts. The V call is TRBV20-1, the J call TRBJ1-5, with TRBD1 matching over 7 bases. Per germline, CDR1 DFQATT and CDR2 SNEGSKA (reference sequence). V trimming: 8 bases; J trimming: 1 base; junction bases outside the gene matches: 11. The CDR3 runs to 15 residues. The CDR3 sequence: CSSGGQAESNQPQHF. CDR3 nucleotides: TGCAGTTCAGGAGGACAGGCCGAAAGCAATCAGCCCCAGCATTTT.

The genes are TRBV5-4 and TRBJ2-7; D gene uncertain. V lost 5 bases and J 3 bases, leaving 9 bases between the germline ends. CDR1 SGHNT and CDR2 YYREEE come from the germline V gene (reference sequence). CDR3 size: 12 residues. CDR3 region: CASRLWGYEQYF. The CDR3 nucleotides are TGTGCCAGCAGATTATGGGGCTACGAGCAGTACTTC. Full variable domain (missing parts from reference TRBV5-4 and TRBJ2-7): ETGVTQSPTHLIKTRGQQVTLRCSSQSGHNTVSWYQQALGQGPQFIFQYYREEENGRGNFPPRFSGLQFPNYSSELNVNALELDDSALYLCASRLWGYEQYFGPGTRLTVT.

This clonotype was counted ten times or more. This chain connects TRBV5-1 to TRBJ1-6; 7 bases are shared with TRBD1. Germline V gives CDR1 SGHRS, CDR2 YFSETQ. CDR3 length: 14 amino acids. V gave up 3 bases and J gave up 6 bases; unmatched junction bases: 3. CDR3 coding DNA: TGCGCCAGCAGCTCCAGGGGGGGTAATTCACCCCTCCACTTT. It codes for CASSSRGGNSPLHF.

The chain employs TRBV19 and TRBJ1-5; tentatively, D is TRBD1 (6 bases). Looked up from germline, CDR1 is LNHDA and CDR2 is SQIVND (reference sequence). Trimming took 9 bases from V and 4 from J, leaving 10 bases between them. The CDR3 is 12 residues long. DNA for the CDR3: TGTGCCAGCTTACAGGGTAATCAGCCCCAGCATTTT. Translating gives CASLQGNQPQHF.

V gene TRBV7-2 combines with J gene TRBJ1-1; D is perhaps TRBD1 (6 bases). V shed 5 bases and J shed 5 bases, with 9 bases lying between them. This CDR3 spans 12 amino acids. Per germline, CDR1 SGHTA and CDR2 FQGNSA. The CDR3 DNA sequence: TGTGCCAGCAGCACACAGGGTACTGAAGCTTTCTTT. Its protein product is CASSTQGTEAFF.

This clonotype was detected many times. The chain joins TRBV6-5 to TRBJ2-7; D is undetermined. Germline assignment: CDR1 MNHEY and CDR2 SVGAGI. V shed 3 bases and J shed 3 bases, with 12 bases lying between them. CDR3 length: 14 amino acids. CDR3 amino acids: CASSYSADNYEQYF. The DNA of the CDR3 is TGTGCCAGCAGTTATTCAGCAGATAACTACGAGCAGTACTTC.

This clonotype was found many times. The chain combines TRBV4-1 with TRBJ1-5; 9 bases fit TRBD1. The germline CDR1 and CDR2 sequences are MGHRA and YSYEKL. This CDR3 comprises 16 residues. V shed 1 base and J 7 bases; nucleotides not matched to a gene: 8. The CDR3: CASSQGPTGGWQPQHF. In DNA form, the CDR3 reads TGCGCCAGCAGCCAAGGCCCCACAGGGGGCTGGCAGCCCCAGCATTTT.

A few counts support this clonotype. The genes are TRBV20-1 and TRBJ1-1; TRBD1 might be the D (5 bases). Germline assignment: CDR1 DFQATT and CDR2 SNEGSKA (reference sequence). V dropped 3 bases and J dropped 1 base, with 12 bases sitting between them. The CDR3 loop spans 14 amino acids. The CDR3 region has the DNA TGCAGTGCTAGGGATTATACAGGGAACACTGAAGCTTTCTTT. As protein: CSARDYTGNTEAFF.

This clonotype was found a few times. V usage is TRBV29-1 and J usage is TRBJ1-2; 7 positions agree with TRBD1. The CDR3 is 14 residues long. The V gene's germline CDR1 is SQVTM and CDR2 ANQGSEA. The J segment lost 4 bases and the V segment lost 4 bases, leaving 9 bases of the junction unmatched. CDR3 bases: TGCAGCGTTGGCGGGACAGCTCTCGCCTATGGCTACACCTTC. Protein: CSVGGTALAYGYTF.

Ten or more counts support this clonotype. The rearrangement joins TRBV5-1 to TRBJ1-1; D is uncertain. Trimming left V 0 bases short and J 4 bases short, with 10 bases between. The CDR3 covers 14 residues. Looked up from germline, CDR1 is SGHRS and CDR2 is YFSETQ. In DNA form, the CDR3 reads TGCGCCAGCAGCTTGGCCAGTAGGGCCACTGAAGCTTTCTTT. Its protein product is CASSLASRATEAFF.

This clonotype was detected a few times. The chain recombines TRBV6-5 with TRBJ2-7; 7 bases align to TRBD2. Trimming removed 2 bases from V and 6 bases from J; junction bases left unmatched: 16. In germline, CDR1 is MNHEY, CDR2 SVGAGI. The CDR3 has 17 residues. CDR3 sequence reads: CASSYPAGVGGSLEQYF. In nucleotides, the CDR3 is TGTGCCAGCAGTTACCCCGCTGGGGTGGGAGGGTCCCTCGAGCAGTACTTC.

This clonotype was observed at least ten times. The J gene is TRBJ1-6, the V gene TRBV5-1; the D gene is possibly TRBD1 (5 bases). The CDR3 extends over 14 amino acids. Looked up from germline, CDR1 is SGHRS and CDR2 is YFSETQ. Trimming removed 1 base from V and 10 bases from J, with 12 bases in between. CDR3 DNA: TGCGCCAGCAGCTTGTTGGAGGGGAGATCACCCCTCCACTTT. Amino acid sequence: CASSLLEGRSPLHF.

The chain is built from TRBV7-3 and TRBJ1-2, with a weak D call TRBD1 (6 bases). Trimming took off 2 bases at V and 6 bases at J, with 13 bases between the two ends. The CDR3 is made up of 14 amino acids. CDR1 is SGHTA and CDR2 is FQGTGA in the germline V gene. CDR3 sequence (DNA): TGTGCCAGCAGCTTAGGGGCAGGGGAGAATGGCTACACCTTC. Its protein product is CASSLGAGENGYTF.

The chain recombines TRBV7-2 with TRBJ1-5; D remains ambiguous. This CDR3 is built from 14 residues. Looked up from germline, CDR1 is SGHTA and CDR2 is FQGNSA. Trimming removed 5 bases at V and 3 bases at J, with 11 bases between. The CDR3 DNA sequence: TGTGCCAGCAGCCCCCAAGGTTTCAATCAGCCCCAGCATTTT. Translated, it gives CASSPQGFNQPQHF.

This clonotype was detected a few times. The chain has TRBV3-1 and TRBJ2-3, with TRBD2 identical over 16 bases. The CDR3 loop spans 20 amino acids. Per the germline V gene, CDR1 is LGHDT and CDR2 is YNNKEL (reference sequence). V lost 3 bases to trimming and J lost 2 bases; unmatched junction nucleotides: 11. The DNA for the CDR3 is TGTGCCAGCAGCCACACGCAGGGACTAGCGGGGGGGACGTTCACAGATACGCAGTATTTT. Its translation: CASSHTQGLAGGTFTDTQYF.

This clonotype has a handful of counts. This chain links TRBV11-3 with TRBJ2-3, with D possibly TRBD2 on 7 matching bases. The CDR3 runs 15 residues. Trimming took 2 bases from V and 6 from J, leaving 15 bases between them. Germline CDR1 SGHNT, CDR2 YENEEA. The CDR3 here is CASSLLGGPADTQYF. The CDR3 bases are TGTGCCAGCAGCTTACTCGGGGGGCCTGCCGATACGCAGTATTTT.

This clonotype was counted only a few times. J is TRBJ1-1 and V is TRBV6-2 or TRBV6-3, with a tentative D call TRBD1 (5 bases). The CDR3 is made up of 14 amino acids. CDR1 and CDR2 (germline): MNHEY, SVGEGT. V was clipped by 3 bases and J by 2 bases, with 10 bases between them. DNA for the CDR3: TGTGCCAGCAGTTATATTGGGGGTAACACTGAAGCTTTCTTT. This translates into CASSYIGGNTEAFF.

The chain carries TRBV12-3 or TRBV12-4 and TRBJ2-1; weak D call: TRBD2 (5 bases). The CDR3 is made up of 13 amino acids. Trimming shortened V by 7 bases and J by 4 bases, and 11 bases separated the two germline ends. CDR3 DNA: TGTGCCAGCACCAAGGACTCATACAATGAGCAGTTCTTC. Translating gives CASTKDSYNEQFF.

This chain uses TRBV9 with TRBJ1-2, with D possibly TRBD1 on 6 matching bases. The CDR3 spans 15 residues. The ends were cut back, 3 bases at V and 5 bases at J, with 17 bases in the middle. From germline, CDR1 is SGDLS and CDR2 YYNGEE. The CDR3 DNA sequence: TGTGCCAGCAGCGCACAAGGGGGTCGAAGTTATGGCTACACCTTC. It specifies CASSAQGGRSYGYTF.